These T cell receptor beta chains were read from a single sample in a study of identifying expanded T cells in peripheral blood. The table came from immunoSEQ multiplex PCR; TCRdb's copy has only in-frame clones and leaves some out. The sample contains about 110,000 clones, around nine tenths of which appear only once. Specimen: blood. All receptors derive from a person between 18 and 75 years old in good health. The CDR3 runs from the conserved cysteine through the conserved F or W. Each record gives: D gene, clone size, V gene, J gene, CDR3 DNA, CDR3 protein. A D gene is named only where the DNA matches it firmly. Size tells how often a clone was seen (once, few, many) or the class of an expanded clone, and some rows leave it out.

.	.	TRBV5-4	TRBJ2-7	TGTGCCAGCAGCTTGGTGGACGAGCAGTACTTC	CASSLVDEQYF
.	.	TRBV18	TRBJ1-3	TGTGCCAGCTCACCGCCCGGAACAGGCCCCTCTGGAAACACCATATATTTT	CASSPPGTGPSGNTIYF
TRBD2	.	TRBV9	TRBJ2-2	TGTGCCAGCAGCGGACTAGCGGGGGTTGGCACCGGGGAGCTGTTTTTT	CASSGLAGVGTGELFF
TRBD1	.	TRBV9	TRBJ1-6	TGTGCCAGCAGCGACCCAGGGGGGAGCTCCTATAATTCACCCCTCCACTTT	CASSDPGGSSYNSPLHF
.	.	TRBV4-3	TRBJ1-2	TGCGCCAGCAGCGGCCAAAGCCTGGGACAACTACCGAATGGCTACACCTTC	CASSGQSLGQLPNGYTF
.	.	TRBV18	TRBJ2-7	TGTGCCAGCTCACCAAAGACATCTCCCAACCACGAGCAGTACTTC	CASSPKTSPNHEQYF
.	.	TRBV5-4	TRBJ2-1	TGTGCCAGCAGCTTGGGGCCAGACAATGAGCAGTTCTTC	CASSLGPDNEQFF
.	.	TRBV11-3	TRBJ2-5	TGTGCCAGCAGCTTAGATGGACAGAGTACGGAGACCCAGTACTTC	CASSLDGQSTETQYF
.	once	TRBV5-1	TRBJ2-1	TGCGCCAGCAGCTTCCTTGGCGGGCAGGGGATCCATGAGCAGTTCTTC	CASSFLGGQGIHEQFF
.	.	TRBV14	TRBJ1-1	TGTGCCAGCAGCCCAACCCCCGCGAGGACCCCGAACACTGAAGCTTTCTTT	CASSPTPARTPNTEAFF
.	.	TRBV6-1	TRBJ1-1	TGTGCCAGCAGTGAAGCGAGGGTAAGGAACACTGAAGCTTTCTTT	CASSEARVRNTEAFF
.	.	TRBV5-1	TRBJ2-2	TGCGCCAGCAGCTTGGGAGGGGCCTCCGGGGAGCTGTTTTTT	CASSLGGASGELFF
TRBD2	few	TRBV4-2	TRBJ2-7	TGTGCCAGCAGCCCGGGGGGACTAACCTATTCCACGTCCACCGAGCAGTACTTC	CASSPGGLTYSTSTEQYF
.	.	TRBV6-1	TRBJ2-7	TGTGCCAGCAGTCGACTAGTGTACGAGCAGTACTTC	CASSRLVYEQYF
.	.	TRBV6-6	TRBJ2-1	TGTGCCAGCCTCTGGGGAAGCTCCTACAATGAGCAGTTCTTC	CASLWGSSYNEQFF
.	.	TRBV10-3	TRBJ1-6	TGTGCCATCAGAAGCTCCTATAATTCACCCCTCCACTTT	CAIRSSYNSPLHF
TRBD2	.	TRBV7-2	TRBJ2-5	TGTGCCAGCAGCCTCCTGGCGGGGGGGCAATACTTC	CASSLLAGGQYF
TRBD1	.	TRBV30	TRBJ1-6	TGTGCCTGGAGTGTGGGGACAGGGGATTCACCCCTCCACTTT	CAWSVGTGDSPLHF
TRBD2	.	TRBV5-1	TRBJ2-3	TGCGCCAGCAGCTTGGGCAGGGAGGGAGATACGCAGTATTTT	CASSLGREGDTQYF
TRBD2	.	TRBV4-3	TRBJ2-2	TGCGCCAGCAGCCAAGATATCGAGAGCGGGGGGGCCTTCGGGGAGCTGTTTTTT	CASSQDIESGGAFGELFF
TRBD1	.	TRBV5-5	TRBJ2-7	TGTGCCAGCAGCTTGGACGGTCAGGGGGATTTGGGGCGGTACTTC	CASSLDGQGDLGRYF
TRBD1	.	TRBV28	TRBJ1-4	TGTGCCACCGGAGGGGGCTGGCTTCCCCCTAATGAAAAACTGTTTTTT	CATGGGWLPPNEKLFF
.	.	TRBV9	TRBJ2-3	TGTGCCAGCAGCGTAGGGGCCAGGAGCACAGATACGCAGTATTTT	CASSVGARSTDTQYF
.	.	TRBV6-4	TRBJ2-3	TGTGCCAGCAGCATGGAGGAGACTAGCACAGATACGCAGTATTTT	CASSMEETSTDTQYF
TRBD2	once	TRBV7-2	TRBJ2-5	TGTGCCAGCAGCTTTCAGCGGGGGGCCGGGGAGACCCAGTACTTC	CASSFQRGAGETQYF
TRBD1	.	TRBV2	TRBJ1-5	TGTGCCAGCAGTGGGTTTCAGGGGGCAAGCAATCAGCCCCAGCATTTT	CASSGFQGASNQPQHF
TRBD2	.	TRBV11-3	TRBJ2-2	TGTGCCAGCAGCTTAGGGAGCGGGGGGGCCTCGAACACCGGGGAGCTGTTTTTT	CASSLGSGGASNTGELFF
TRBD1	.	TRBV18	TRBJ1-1	TGTGCCAGCTCACCAACCGATCAAAGACAGGGGGCAGCTTTCTTT	CASSPTDQRQGAAFF
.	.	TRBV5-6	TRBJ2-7	TGTGCCAGCAGCGAGGAGAACTACGAGCAGTACTTC	CASSEENYEQYF
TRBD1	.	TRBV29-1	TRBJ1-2	TGCAGCGTTACTGGGACAGCGAACTATGGCTACACCTTC	CSVTGTANYGYTF
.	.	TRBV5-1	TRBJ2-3	TGCGCCAGCAGCTTGGGATTGGGCGGGGATACGCAGTATTTT	CASSLGLGGDTQYF
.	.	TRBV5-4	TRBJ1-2	TGTGCCAGCAGCTTGGCCGGGACACATCATGGCTACACCTTC	CASSLAGTHHGYTF
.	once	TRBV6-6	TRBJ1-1	TGTGCCAGCAGTTCCCAGGGGCACACTGAAGCTTTCTTT	CASSSQGHTEAFF
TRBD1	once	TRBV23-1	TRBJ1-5	TGCGCCAGCAGTCAATCGAACAGGGGAAGCAATCAGCCCCAGCATTTT	CASSQSNRGSNQPQHF
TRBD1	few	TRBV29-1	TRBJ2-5	TGCAGCACCTCCACAGGGGTGGGGGAGACCCAGTACTTC	CSTSTGVGETQYF
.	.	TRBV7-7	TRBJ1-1	TGTGCCAGCAGCTTAGACGGGAGTACTGAAGCTTTCTTT	CASSLDGSTEAFF
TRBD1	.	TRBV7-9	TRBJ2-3	TGTGCCAGCAGCTTTTCGAGCATGACAGGGAGCACAGATACGCAGTATTTT	CASSFSSMTGSTDTQYF
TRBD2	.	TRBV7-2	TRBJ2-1	TGTGCCAGCACCCTCGGGGGGTGGTCCTACAATGAGCAGTTCTTC	CASTLGGWSYNEQFF
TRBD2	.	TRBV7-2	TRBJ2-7	TGTGCCAGCAGCTTAGATCAGTCCGGACTAGCGGGCGAGCAGTACTTC	CASSLDQSGLAGEQYF
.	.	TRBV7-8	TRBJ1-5	TGTGCCAGCAGCCCCTCTATGGTAGGAGTTACTTATCAGCCCCAGCATTTT	CASSPSMVGVTYQPQHF
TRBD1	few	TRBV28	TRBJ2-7	TGTGCCAGCAGTTTAGGAACAGGGGTGAACTACGAGCAGTACTTC	CASSLGTGVNYEQYF
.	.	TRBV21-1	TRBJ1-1	TGTGCCAGCCCCAGGGAGAACACTGAAGCTTTCTTT	CASPRENTEAFF
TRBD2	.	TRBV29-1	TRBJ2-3	TGCAGCGTTGAAGAGGACCTAGCGGGGGGCCCCACAGATACGCAGTATTTT	CSVEEDLAGGPTDTQYF
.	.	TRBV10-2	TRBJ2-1	TGCGCCAGCATGGTGAGTGGTGAGCAGTTCTTC	CASMVSGEQFF
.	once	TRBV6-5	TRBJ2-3	TGTGCCAGCCGTCTATACAGTCTCACAGATACGCAGTATTTT	CASRLYSLTDTQYF
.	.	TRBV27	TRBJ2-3	TGTGCCAGCAACATGGAGGGCAGGGGGACAGATACGCAGTATTTT	CASNMEGRGTDTQYF
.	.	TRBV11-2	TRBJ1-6	TGTGCCAGCAGCTTATGGGCGGGCGGTGACTATTCACCCCTCCACTTT	CASSLWAGGDYSPLHF